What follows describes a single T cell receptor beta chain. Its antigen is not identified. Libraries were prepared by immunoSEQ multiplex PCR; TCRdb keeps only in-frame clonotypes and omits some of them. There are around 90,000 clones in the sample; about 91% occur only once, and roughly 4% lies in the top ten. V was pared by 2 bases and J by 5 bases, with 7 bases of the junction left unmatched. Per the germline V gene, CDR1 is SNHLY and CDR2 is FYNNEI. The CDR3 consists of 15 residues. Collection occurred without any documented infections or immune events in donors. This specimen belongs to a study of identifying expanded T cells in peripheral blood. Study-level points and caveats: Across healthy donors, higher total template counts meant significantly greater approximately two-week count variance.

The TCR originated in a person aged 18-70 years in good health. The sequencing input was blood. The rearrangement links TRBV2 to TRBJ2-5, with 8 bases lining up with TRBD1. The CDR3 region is CASSETAGGAETQYF. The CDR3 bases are TGTGCCAGCAGTGAAACGGCAGGGGGCGCGGAGACCCAGTACTTC.